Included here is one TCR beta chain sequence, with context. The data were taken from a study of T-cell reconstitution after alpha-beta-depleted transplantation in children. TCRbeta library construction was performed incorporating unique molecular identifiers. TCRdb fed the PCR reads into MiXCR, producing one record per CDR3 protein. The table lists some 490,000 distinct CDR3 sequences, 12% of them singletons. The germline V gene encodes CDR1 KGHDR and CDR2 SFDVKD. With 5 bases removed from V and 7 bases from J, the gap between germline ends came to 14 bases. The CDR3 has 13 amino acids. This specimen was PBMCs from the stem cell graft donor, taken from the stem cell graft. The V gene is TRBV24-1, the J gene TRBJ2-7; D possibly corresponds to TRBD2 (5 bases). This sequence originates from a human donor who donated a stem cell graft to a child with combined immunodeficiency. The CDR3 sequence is CATSARGRREQYF. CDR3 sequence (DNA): TGTGCCACCAGTGCTCGAGGGAGAAGGGAGCAGTACTTC.